These 32 T cell receptor beta chains came from one sample sequenced in a study of T cells in Graves' hyperthyroidism and ophthalmopathy. TCR beta CDR3 regions were amplified from RNA. In the first-round RT-PCR of the TCR CDR3, the HTBI primer set was used. TCRdb processed the multiplex PCR reads anew with MiXCR; each CDR3 protein has one entry. The repertoire has 500,000 to 750,000 distinct CDR3 sequences, 15% to 17% of them found once; the top ten carry under 8%. Sequences were obtained from blood. The receptor source for this set is a woman in her twenties or thirties with Graves' hyperthyroidism.

This clonotype appeared many times. The CDR3 spells CASSYSKLGSYEQYF. The DNA for the CDR3 is TGTGCCAGCAGTTACTCGAAACTCGGCTCCTACGAGCAGTACTTC. This chain uses TRBV6-5 with TRBJ2-7, with unresolved D. This CDR3 spans 15 amino acids. V lost 0 bases, J lost 0 bases, and 9 bases lay in between. Germline lookup yields CDR1 MNHEY and CDR2 SVGAGI.

This clonotype was recorded at least ten times. V usage is TRBV19 and J usage is TRBJ2-5, with 9 bases matching TRBD2. The CDR3 is made up of 14 amino acids. In germline, CDR1 is LNHDA, CDR2 SQIVND (reference sequence). After removal of 6 bases from V and 1 base from J, the junction contained 3 bases not matched to a gene. For the CDR3, the DNA is TGTGCCAGTAGAAGCGGGAGGCCCCAAGAGACCCAGTACTTC. It specifies CASRSGRPQETQYF.

J is TRBJ1-3 and V is TRBV29-1; no reliable D call. CDR1 SQVTM and CDR2 ANQGSEA come from the germline V gene. This CDR3 spans 14 amino acids. Trimming shortened V by 2 bases and J by 0 bases, and 8 bases separated the two germline ends. The CDR3 reads CSVEMADSGNTIYF. CDR3 DNA sequence: TGCAGCGTTGAAATGGCCGACTCTGGAAACACCATATATTTT. Supplemented by reference TRBV29-1 and TRBJ1-3, the full variable domain reads SAVISQKPSRDICQRGTSLTIQCQVDSQVTMMFWYRQQPGQSLTLIATANQGSEATYESGFVIDKFPISRPNLTFSTLTVSNMSPEDSSIYLCSVEMADSGNTIYFGEGSWLTVV.

This clonotype was observed a few times. This chain joins TRBV5-1 and TRBJ1-1; 9 positions agree with TRBD1. The CDR3 runs 14 residues. Germline V gene lookup returns CDR1 SGHRS and CDR2 YFSETQ. With V trimmed by 8 bases and J by 2 bases, 7 bases remained unmatched. Here the CDR3 DNA reads TGCGCCAGTCGTACAGGGGGCGGAAACACTGAAGCTTTCTTT. This encodes CASRTGGGNTEAFF.

Many counts were recorded for this clonotype. V and J are TRBV7-2 and TRBJ2-1; the D is unclear. The CDR3 covers 12 residues. CDR1 is SGHTA and CDR2 is FQGNSA in the germline V gene. Trimming pared 7 bases from V and 6 bases from J, leaving 10 bases between. CDR3 nucleotide sequence: TGTGCCAGCACCGAGGTCGGCAATGAGCAGTTCTTC. This codes for CASTEVGNEQFF.

This clonotype appeared many times. This rearrangement joins TRBV3-1 to TRBJ2-4, with D hard to call. Trimming pared 1 base from V and 5 bases from J, leaving 3 bases between. The CDR3 extends over 12 amino acids. Germline-derived CDR1 and CDR2 are LGHDT and YNNKEL (reference sequence). The CDR3 region is CASSQGENIQYF. In DNA, the CDR3 is TGTGCCAGCAGCCAAGGGGAAAACATTCAGTACTTC. The whole variable domain, filled in from reference TRBV3-1 and TRBJ2-4, reads DTAVSQTPKYLVTQMGNDKSIKCEQNLGHDTMYWYKQDSKKFLKIMFSYNNKELIINETVPNRFSPKSPDKAHLNLHINSLELGDSAVYFCASSQGENIQYFGAGTRLSVL.

The sample holds many counts of this clonotype. Sequence at one end of the junction differs from germline and may be a read error. The genes are TRBV5-1 and TRBJ2-5; 9 bases map to TRBD2. The CDR3 consists of 14 residues. The germline V gene has CDR1 SGHRS and CDR2 YFSETQ. The CDR3 here is CASSLTSGQETQYF. The DNA of the CDR3 is TGTGCCAGCAGCCTGACTAGCGGCCAAGAGACCCAGTACTTC. Based on the CDR3 plus reference TRBV5-1 and TRBJ2-5, the full variable domain is KAGVTQTPRYLIKTRGQQVTLSCSPISGHRSVSWYQQTPGQGLQFLFEYFSETQRNKGNFPGRFSGRQFSNSRSEMNVSTLELGDSALYLCASSLTSGQETQYFGPGTRLLVL.

The chain joins TRBV10-2 to TRBJ2-7; a weak D match, TRBD2 (5 bases). Trimming removed 3 bases at V and 7 bases at J, with 10 bases between. The CDR3 contains 12 residues. Germline loops: CDR1 WSHSY, CDR2 SAAADI. The CDR3 DNA reads as TGCGCCAGCAGTGACTACACTAGGGAGCAGTACTTC. As protein: CASSDYTREQYF.

This sequence joins TRBV20-1 and TRBJ1-5, with unresolved D. V was clipped by 3 bases and J by 5 bases, with 14 bases between them. Germline V lookup: CDR1 DFQATT, CDR2 SNEGSKA (reference sequence). The CDR3 spans 14 residues. In DNA form, the CDR3 reads TGCAGTGCTAGTGGTTTGGCTGTTGATCAGCCCCAGCATTTT. Amino acids: CSASGLAVDQPQHF.

The table lists this clonotype with a few counts. CDR3 in DNA: TGCAGCGCCCGGACAGGCCGCACAGATACGCAGTATTTT. Amino acids: CSARTGRTDTQYF. The rearrangement links TRBV29-1 to TRBJ2-3, with TRBD1 matching 7 bases. V trimming: 7 bases; J trimming: 1 base; junction bases outside the gene matches: 5. The CDR3 runs to 13 residues. Germline V CDR1 and CDR2: SQVTM, ANQGSEA.

The chain is built from TRBV10-3 and TRBJ2-5, with D tentatively TRBD1 (6 bases). Trimming cost V 5 bases and J 0 bases, with 16 bases left between them. This CDR3 region has 16 residues. Germline-derived CDR1 and CDR2 are ENHRY and SYGVKD. The CDR3 protein is CAISPSWQGNQETQYF. DNA for the CDR3: TGTGCCATCAGTCCCTCGTGGCAGGGGAACCAAGAGACCCAGTACTTC.

This clonotype was seen repeatedly, ten times or more. The chain has TRBV30 and TRBJ1-3; D is ambiguous. The V end lost 0 bases, the J end lost 0 bases, and 9 bases lay between the germline ends. CDR1 is GTSNPN, CDR2 SVGIG, per germline (reference sequence). The CDR3 sequence is 15 residues long. The CDR3 loop reads CAWSVKGLSGNTIYF. In nucleotides, the CDR3 is TGTGCCTGGAGTGTAAAGGGCCTCTCTGGAAACACCATATATTTT.

In this sample, this clonotype turned up many times. This chain joins TRBV12-3 or TRBV12-4 and TRBJ1-5; no clear D. Trimming removed 3 bases from V and 2 bases from J, with 14 bases in between. CDR3 size: 16 residues. Here the CDR3 reads CASSFYTSGGNQPQHF. CDR3 in DNA: TGTGCCAGCAGTTTTTACACGTCAGGCGGCAATCAGCCCCAGCATTTT.

For the CDR3, the DNA is TGCGCCAGCAGCCAAGATAGCCCGAGGCAGGGGCATCAGCCCCAGCATTTT. Encoded protein: CASSQDSPRQGHQPQHF. The chain has TRBV4-1 and TRBJ1-5; tentatively, D is TRBD1 (6 bases). This CDR3 spans 17 amino acids. Trimming shortened V by 0 bases and J by 5 bases, and 17 bases separated the two germline ends. Germline lookup yields CDR1 MGHRA and CDR2 YSYEKL.

This clonotype was observed at least ten times. The V call is TRBV28, the J call TRBJ1-3; 7 bases line up with TRBD1. V lost 5 bases to trimming and J lost 8 bases; unmatched junction nucleotides: 9. This CDR3 is built from 14 residues. The germline CDR1 and CDR2 sequences are MDHEN and SYDVKM. The CDR3 DNA sequence: TGTGCCAGCAGTGGCACAGGACAGGCGGACACCATATATTTT. Its translation is CASSGTGQADTIYF. The full variable domain, in which reference TRBV28 and TRBJ1-3 provide the parts outside the CDR3, is DVKVTQSSRYLVKRTGEKVFLECVQDMDHENMFWYRQDPGLGLRLIYFSYDVKMKEKGDIPEGYSVSREKKERFSLILESASTNQTSMYLCASSGTGQADTIYFGEGSWLTVV.

This clonotype was seen a handful of times. The chain couples TRBV10-3 to TRBJ2-2, with D possibly matching TRBD1 (5 bases). V lost 6 bases and J lost 3, with 14 bases in between. Germline V CDR1 and CDR2: ENHRY, SYGVKD. This CDR3 contains 15 residues. This CDR3 reads CAIRAREIDTGELFF. For the CDR3, the DNA is TGTGCCATCAGGGCCAGGGAAATCGACACCGGGGAGCTGTTTTTT.

This chain links TRBV6-2 or TRBV6-3 with TRBJ2-1; 9 nucleotides match TRBD2. The CDR3 consists of 16 residues. Germline values: CDR1 MNHEY, CDR2 SVGEGT. Trimming took 4 bases from V and 8 from J; bases not matched to a gene: 12. The CDR3 DNA reads as TGTGCCAGCAGTTGGGGTCCGGCGGGAGGGCCTTATGAGCAGTTCTTC. Its translation: CASSWGPAGGPYEQFF.

This clonotype has ten or more counts. The chain links TRBV28 to TRBJ1-1; D not resolved. Germline V gives CDR1 MDHEN, CDR2 SYDVKM. This CDR3 spans 14 amino acids. Trimming shortened V by 1 base and J by 0 bases, and 6 bases separated the two germline ends. CDR3 sequence reads: CASSLSQMNTEAFF. DNA for the CDR3: TGTGCCAGCAGTTTATCCCAGATGAACACTGAAGCTTTCTTT.

This clonotype has just a few counts. V is TRBV10-3 and J is TRBJ2-7, with TRBD2 identical over 7 bases. This CDR3 region has 12 residues. CDR1 is ENHRY, CDR2 SYGVKD, per germline. The ends lost 4 bases at V and 6 bases at J; junction bases unmatched: 3. For the CDR3, the DNA is TGTGCCATCAGTGGTTCTAGCGGCGAGCAGTACTTC. It specifies CAISGSSGEQYF.

This clonotype was counted a few times. The rearrangement uses TRBV28 and TRBJ1-5, with a possible D match to TRBD1 (6 bases). Germline V CDR1 and CDR2: MDHEN, SYDVKM. The CDR3 has 17 residues. V was clipped by 3 bases and J by 0 bases, with 15 bases between them. CDR3 sequence reads: CASSFRTAFHSNQPQHF. Written as DNA, the CDR3 is TGTGCCAGCAGTTTTAGGACAGCTTTTCATAGCAATCAGCCCCAGCATTTT.

This clonotype was counted ten times or more. The chain employs TRBV30 and TRBJ1-5, with a weak D call TRBD1 (5 bases). V lost 5 bases and J 0 bases, leaving 8 bases between the germline ends. This CDR3 region has 13 residues. The germline CDR1 and CDR2 sequences are GTSNPN and SVGIG (reference sequence). Here the CDR3 DNA reads TGTGCCTGGGCACAGGATAGCAATCAGCCCCAGCATTTT. As protein: CAWAQDSNQPQHF.

The sample holds many counts of this clonotype. The chain carries TRBV4-2 and TRBJ1-1, with D unclear. This CDR3 is built from 14 residues. V shed 7 bases and J shed 0 bases, with 12 bases lying between them. Per the germline V gene, CDR1 is LGHNA and CDR2 is YNFKEQ. The CDR3 loop reads CASTSSRMNTEAFF. In DNA, the CDR3 is TGTGCCAGCACTTCATCGAGGATGAACACTGAAGCTTTCTTT.

This clonotype was seen a few times. The rearrangement links TRBV6-2 or TRBV6-3 to TRBJ2-7; 11 bases map to TRBD2. From germline, CDR1 is MNHEY and CDR2 SVGEGT. After removal of 4 bases from V and 2 bases from J, the junction contained 13 bases not matched to a gene. The CDR3 length is 18 residues. CDR3: CASSSTHPTSGNTYEQYF. In DNA form, the CDR3 reads TGTGCCAGCAGTTCCACCCACCCGACTAGCGGGAACACCTACGAGCAGTACTTC.

This clonotype was seen a handful of times. The V and J genes are TRBV27 and TRBJ1-5; maybe TRBD1 (6 bases). The CDR3 is made up of 11 amino acids. Trimming left V 6 bases short and J 11 bases short, with 11 bases between. The germline V gene has CDR1 MNHEY and CDR2 SMNVEV (reference sequence). This chain's CDR3 is CASSSGQTQHF. CDR3 bases: TGTGCCAGCAGCTCAGGACAGACCCAGCATTTT.

This clonotype was detected many times. This chain joins TRBV11-2 and TRBJ2-5, with D possibly TRBD2 on 6 matching bases. The V gene's germline CDR1 is SGHAT and CDR2 FQNNGV. There are 13 residues in the CDR3. Deletions cut 3 bases from V and 5 bases from J, with 10 bases between. The CDR3 loop is CASSFLGLETQYF. The CDR3 DNA follows: TGTGCCAGCAGCTTTTTGGGACTCGAGACCCAGTACTTC.

There are many counts of this clonotype. The chain uses TRBV7-9 and TRBJ2-5, with a weak D call TRBD2 (7 bases). CDR1 and CDR2 from the germline V gene are SEHNR and FQNEAQ (reference sequence). Trimming pared 5 bases from V and 3 bases from J, leaving 16 bases between. The CDR3 totals 15 residues. CDR3 DNA: TGTGCCAGCAGCCCTTGGGGGGGCAGTGAAGAGACCCAGTACTTC. This encodes CASSPWGGSEETQYF. Full variable domain (outside the CDR3, taken from reference TRBV7-9 and TRBJ2-5): DTGVSQNPRHKITKRGQNVTFRCDPISEHNRLYWYRQTLGQGPEFLTYFQNEAQLEKSRLLSDRFSAERPKGSFSTLEIQRTEQGDSAMYLCASSPWGGSEETQYFGPGTRLLVL.

This clonotype was seen many times. The chain uses TRBV11-2 and TRBJ2-1, with a weak D call TRBD1 (5 bases). The CDR3 runs 16 residues. CDR1 SGHAT and CDR2 FQNNGV come from the germline V gene. V lost 5 bases and J 0 bases, leaving 14 bases between the germline ends. This chain's CDR3 is CASSHWTPSSYNEQFF. CDR3 coding DNA: TGTGCCAGCAGCCATTGGACACCGAGCTCCTACAATGAGCAGTTCTTC.

This clonotype was observed many times. The genes are TRBV6-1 and TRBJ1-1; D is uncertain. The germline V and J ends were trimmed by 6 bases and 5 bases, with 7 bases remaining between them. This CDR3 has 11 amino acids. Germline lookup yields CDR1 MNHNS and CDR2 SASEGT. CDR3 sequence: CASSRGTEAFF. The DNA for the CDR3 is TGTGCCAGCAGCAGAGGAACTGAAGCTTTCTTT.

The CDR3 nucleotides are TGTGCCAGCAGTTCAGCAGGGAAACTAGCGGGAAAAGAGACCCAGTACTTC. Translated: CASSSAGKLAGKETQYF. The rearrangement links TRBV12-3 or TRBV12-4 to TRBJ2-5; 10 nucleotides agree with TRBD2. CDR3 length: 17 amino acids. Unmatched junction bases numbered 11, after V lost 4 bases and J lost 3 bases.

This clonotype was counted only a few times. The V call is TRBV29-1, the J call TRBJ2-3; TRBD2 matches at 8 bases. CDR3 size: 12 residues. V shed 7 bases and J 1 base; nucleotides not matched to a gene: 1. Germline CDR1 SQVTM, CDR2 ANQGSEA. The CDR3 loop is CSGREGTDTQYF. The CDR3 bases are TGCAGCGGGCGGGAGGGCACAGATACGCAGTATTTT.

This clonotype appeared many times. The chain couples TRBV6-1 to TRBJ2-1, with D perhaps TRBD2 (6 bases). The V end was cut by 7 bases, the J end by 10 bases, with 20 bases between. CDR1 and CDR2 (germline): MNHNS, SASEGT. The CDR3 runs 14 residues. CDR3 coding DNA: TGTGCCAGCAAGGCCCATGAGCGGGTGGGCGAGCAGTTCTTC. This gives the protein CASKAHERVGEQFF.

This clonotype was seen ten or more times. The chain carries TRBV10-3 and TRBJ2-7; possibly TRBD1 or TRBD2 for D (5 bases each). V was pared by 4 bases and J by 5 bases, with 15 bases between. From germline, CDR1 is ENHRY and CDR2 SYGVKD. This CDR3 has 14 residues. CDR3 in DNA: TGTGCCATCAGTGCCGGGACCCCGAGAGACGAGCAGTACTTC. Translating it yields CAISAGTPRDEQYF.